This is a list of T cell receptor beta chains from one sample in a study of human T cells and chemical hapten exposure. Via MiXCR, TCRdb re-called the RACE reads, giving one row per CDR3 protein. The sample shows 65,000 to 80,000 distinct CDR3 sequences, around a tenth of them seen only once. This sample comprised whole blood, obtained in connection with sensitization to the hapten diphenylcyclopropenone (DPC). The origin of the receptors is a woman between 45 and 60 years old with alopecia areata. Some clones in this sample may be carry-over from other donors' samples. Both conserved end residues are trimmed from each CDR3. Each record gives: J gene, V gene, CDR3 protein.

J: TRBJ2-3; V: TRBV28; CDR3: ASSSPGTTPGRDTQY
J: TRBJ1-5; V: TRBV30; CDR3: AWKETGTSVKPQH
J: TRBJ1-1; V: TRBV2; CDR3: TSTQEGKLTEAF
J: TRBJ2-2; V: TRBV12-3/TRBV12-4; CDR3: ASSTGLAVAGELF
J: TRBJ1-4; V: TRBV21-1; CDR3: ASASIPSTNEKLF
J: TRBJ2-7; V: TRBV19; CDR3: ATSTRDSRSYEQY
J: TRBJ1-5; V: TRBV12-3/TRBV12-4; CDR3: ASSRTGSWQPQH
J: TRBJ2-7; V: TRBV7-9; CDR3: ASSRTSGSYEQY
J: TRBJ2-1; V: TRBV20-1; CDR3: SAPPGNGEQF
J: TRBJ2-5; V: TRBV6-6; CDR3: ASSPRAEETQY
J: TRBJ2-7; V: TRBV11-2; CDR3: ASSPGLAGFNEQY
J: TRBJ2-5; V: TRBV29-1; CDR3: SVEQAPRFQGTQY
J: TRBJ1-5; V: TRBV24-1; CDR3: ATSKGESGNQPQH
J: TRBJ2-5; V: TRBV11-1; CDR3: ASSAYTGLAETQY
J: TRBJ2-7; V: TRBV20-1; CDR3: SARDTVRSYEQY
J: TRBJ2-5; V: TRBV11-3; CDR3: ASSLGGPGQGGETQY
J: TRBJ2-2; V: TRBV3-1; CDR3: ASSQTRGGGNTGELF
J: TRBJ1-5; V: TRBV19; CDR3: ASSMGRGQPQH
J: TRBJ2-3; V: TRBV19; CDR3: ASDPSGSRTDTQY
J: TRBJ2-3; V: TRBV29-1; CDR3: SVRSTDTQY
J: TRBJ2-2; V: TRBV7-2; CDR3: ASSLKPSGNTGELF
J: TRBJ2-7; V: TRBV5-4; CDR3: ASSLGPAGGSYEQY
J: TRBJ1-1; V: TRBV11-2; CDR3: ASRPTPMPTEAF
J: TRBJ2-7; V: TRBV6-6; CDR3: ASSYGSSGGEQY
J: TRBJ2-5; V: TRBV12-3/TRBV12-4; CDR3: ASSFVLAPQETQY
J: TRBJ1-2; V: TRBV27; CDR3: ASSLKGEGYT
J: TRBJ2-1; V: TRBV18; CDR3: ASSTVPYNEQF
J: TRBJ2-3; V: TRBV11-2; CDR3: ASSPGGGPWDTQY
J: TRBJ2-1; V: TRBV5-6; CDR3: ASSSRQGRNEQF
J: TRBJ2-5; V: TRBV12-3/TRBV12-4; CDR3: ASSPQGSWGETQY
J: TRBJ2-7; V: TRBV11-2; CDR3: ASSLDRTVRRGINYEQY
J: TRBJ1-2; V: TRBV12-2; CDR3: ASPPILGNGYT
J: TRBJ2-1; V: TRBV7-2; CDR3: ASSLAGTSGSRDEQF
J: TRBJ1-2; V: TRBV20-1; CDR3: SARDTTGKGYT
J: TRBJ2-1; V: TRBV10-3; CDR3: AISESVGISGNEQF
J: TRBJ2-7; V: TRBV7-7; CDR3: ASSAYPGTSYEQY
J: TRBJ1-1; V: TRBV28; CDR3: ASSFRGLGNTEAF
J: TRBJ2-7; V: TRBV2; CDR3: ASSEALASYEQY
J: TRBJ2-1; V: TRBV7-3; CDR3: ASSLTSGYNEQF
J: TRBJ2-4; V: TRBV18; CDR3: ASSPRELLAKNIQY
J: TRBJ1-5; V: TRBV7-9; CDR3: ASSSSLAGADQPQH
J: TRBJ1-2; V: TRBV10-3; CDR3: AISGGANYGYT
J: TRBJ1-4; V: TRBV19; CDR3: ASTGTSPREKLF
J: TRBJ2-4; V: TRBV3-1; CDR3: ASSPPGGGLAKNIQY
J: TRBJ2-3; V: TRBV5-4; CDR3: ASSGGARTSTDTQY
J: TRBJ1-6; V: TRBV5-4; CDR3: VSSRDRDSPLH
J: TRBJ2-3; V: TRBV7-6; CDR3: ASSLLAGGLDTQY
J: TRBJ2-7; V: TRBV7-9; CDR3: ASSLGANEGYEQY
J: TRBJ2-3; V: TRBV5-1; CDR3: ASSNPGLAEATDTQY
J: TRBJ1-5; V: TRBV7-9; CDR3: ASSRQGANQPQH
J: TRBJ2-1; V: TRBV10-3; CDR3: AISEPGVGNEQF
J: TRBJ1-1; V: TRBV10-3; CDR3: AISEWGGVNTEAF
J: TRBJ2-5; V: TRBV11-3; CDR3: ASSSMETQY
J: TRBJ2-1; V: TRBV3-1; CDR3: ASRPSQIRENNEQF
J: TRBJ2-1; V: TRBV12-3/TRBV12-4; CDR3: ASSFDGGTYNEQF